Below, 32 T cell receptor beta chains from the same sample are listed, as sequenced in a study of blood T cells in healthy people across ages. A second PCR of 7 to 11 cycles used a sample-barcoded 5' primer and a J-beta primer mix. One entry per CDR3 protein, called by TCRdb with MiXCR from the 5' RACE reads. Of approximately 690,000 distinct CDR3 sequences in the sample, 35% to 50% are singletons; the top ten hold approximately 31%. Sequenced sample: blood. These TCRs come from a man older than 75 in good health.

The chain is built from TRBV12-3 or TRBV12-4 and TRBJ1-2; D perhaps matches TRBD1 (6 bases). The CDR3 loop spans 14 amino acids. V lost 7 bases to trimming and J lost 4 bases, with 16 bases between them. The CDR3 sequence is CASTDRTESYGYTF. Written as DNA, the CDR3 is TGTGCCAGCACTGACCGGACAGAAAGCTATGGCTACACCTTC.

The chain employs TRBV20-1 and TRBJ2-5; 7 positions agree with TRBD1. The CDR3 runs to 14 residues. After removal of 2 bases from V and 5 bases from J, the junction contained 8 bases not matched to a gene. CDR1 is DFQATT, CDR2 SNEGSKA, per germline (reference sequence). DNA for the CDR3: TGCAGTGCTAGACCGACAGGGTGGTCGGAGACCCAGTACTTC. The encoded protein is CSARPTGWSETQYF.

V is TRBV3-1 and J is TRBJ1-2; D gene uncertain. The CDR3 has 14 amino acids. V was shortened by 4 bases and J by 7 bases, with 16 bases between the two germline ends. Germline V gene data show CDR1 as LGHDT and CDR2 as YNNKEL (reference sequence). The CDR3 DNA reads as TGTGCCAGCAGCCCTACTGGAGAGTTTAGTGGCTACACCTTC. Translated, it gives CASSPTGEFSGYTF.

The V and J genes are TRBV10-3 and TRBJ1-2; 9 bases are shared with TRBD1. CDR1 is ENHRY and CDR2 is SYGVKD in the germline V gene. V was pared by 2 bases and J by 2 bases, with 3 bases of the junction left unmatched. CDR3 length equals 15 residues. CDR3 DNA sequence: TGTGCCATCAGTGAGCGGACAGGGGTGAACTATGGCTACACCTTC. Encoded protein: CAISERTGVNYGYTF.

V is TRBV6-5 and J is TRBJ2-7, with 11 positions matching TRBD2. The J call may be wrong; the DNA end is better matched by TRBJ2-5. Looked up from germline, CDR1 is MNHEY and CDR2 is SVGAGI. CDR3 length equals 18 residues. CDR3 loop: CASSYGEIAGGQRETQYF. CDR3 in DNA: TGTGCCAGCAGTTACGGGGAAATAGCGGGAGGGCAGCGGGAGACCCAGTACTTC.

This chain connects TRBV9 to TRBJ1-5; D remains ambiguous. Germline CDR1 reads SGDLS; CDR2 reads YYNGEE. Trimming stripped 0 bases from V and 1 base from J, with 8 bases between. The CDR3 has 15 residues. CDR3 sequence reads: CASSVAGGSNQPQHF. CDR3 nucleotides: TGTGCCAGCAGCGTAGCGGGAGGGAGCAATCAGCCCCAGCATTTT. The full variable domain, rest sourced from reference TRBV9 and TRBJ1-5, is DSGVTQTPKHLITATGQRVTLRCSPRSGDLSVYWYQQSLDQGLQFLIQYYNGEERAKGNILERFSAQQFPDLHSELNLSSLELGDSALYFCASSVAGGSNQPQHFGDGTRLSIL.

This clonotype occurred many times. The chain recombines TRBV3-1 with TRBJ1-5; D is possibly TRBD1 (5 bases). The CDR3 sequence is 14 residues long. CDR1 and CDR2 from the germline V gene are LGHDT and YNNKEL (reference sequence). With 4 bases removed from V and 2 bases from J, the gap between germline ends came to 9 bases. The CDR3 bases are TGTGCCAGCAGCCCGACAGTAGGCAATCAGCCCCAGCATTTT. The encoded protein is CASSPTVGNQPQHF.

The sample holds one count of this clonotype. The chain employs TRBV20-1 and TRBJ2-1; 10 bases align to TRBD1. V shed 0 bases and J 0 bases; nucleotides not matched to a gene: 5. This CDR3 region has 17 residues. CDR1 and CDR2 from the germline V gene are DFQATT and SNEGSKA (reference sequence). The CDR3 sequence: CSARDYRTGGSYNEQFF. The CDR3 DNA reads TGCAGTGCTAGAGATTACCGGACAGGGGGCTCCTACAATGAGCAGTTCTTC.

Comments on this clonotype: Mismatch with germline at one junction end may stem from a read error. V usage is TRBV6-2 or TRBV6-3 and J usage is TRBJ2-1; weak D call: TRBD2 (5 bases). Germline values: CDR1 MNHEY, CDR2 SVGEGT. CDR3 length equals 12 residues. The CDR3 loop is CAGSFYGDEQFF. The CDR3 region has the DNA TGTGCCGGCAGTTTCTACGGGGATGAGCAGTTCTTC.

The rearrangement links TRBV9 to TRBJ2-1, with 9 nucleotides matching TRBD1. Trimming cost V 3 bases and J 6 bases; bases outside gene matches: 7. The germline V gene encodes CDR1 SGDLS and CDR2 YYNGEE. This CDR3 has 15 amino acids. As DNA, the CDR3 is TGTGCCAGCAGCGCCCAAGGGGGACAGGGCAATGAGCAGTTCTTC. Its protein is CASSAQGGQGNEQFF.

This clonotype occurred once. J is TRBJ2-3 and V is TRBV7-2; 9 bases align to TRBD2. V shed 6 bases, J shed 6 bases, and the junction held 10 bases outside the gene matches. CDR1 is SGHTA and CDR2 is FQGNSA in the germline V gene. The CDR3 is 15 residues long. The CDR3 here is CASRPEGLASDTQYF. In DNA, the CDR3 is TGTGCCAGCAGACCAGAAGGACTAGCGTCGGATACGCAGTATTTT. The complete variable domain, with remaining parts taken from reference TRBV7-2 and TRBJ2-3, reads GAGVSQSPSNKVTEKGKDVELRCDPISGHTALYWYRQSLGQGLEFLIYFQGNSAPDKSGLPSDRFSAERTGGSVSTLTIQRTQQEDSAVYLCASRPEGLASDTQYFGPGTRLTVL.

The rearrangement joins TRBV20-1 to TRBJ2-3, with TRBD2 matching 13 bases. The CDR3 totals 15 residues. Germline V lookup: CDR1 DFQATT, CDR2 SNEGSKA (reference sequence). The CDR3 DNA is TGCAGGGGAATAGGACTAGCGGGAGACACAGATACGCAGTATTTT. Translated: CRGIGLAGDTDTQYF.

The chain combines TRBV3-1 with TRBJ2-5; the D gene is possibly TRBD1 (6 bases). This CDR3 comprises 16 residues. CDR1 LGHDT and CDR2 YNNKEL come from the germline V gene (reference sequence). Trimming pared 3 bases from V and 5 bases from J, leaving 19 bases between. CDR3 sequence (DNA): TGTGCCAGCAGCCATATCCTCACAGGGATCGCTGAGACCCAGTACTTC. Its protein product is CASSHILTGIAETQYF.

J is TRBJ2-1 and V is TRBV4-1; possibly TRBD2 for D (7 bases). The V end lost 4 bases, the J end lost 5 bases, and 18 bases lay between the germline ends. CDR1 is MGHRA, CDR2 YSYEKL, per germline. The CDR3 is 16 amino acids. The CDR3 nucleotides are TGCGCCAGCAGCCGTGGGGGCGGGAGCGGGAACAATGAGCAGTTCTTC. It specifies CASSRGGGSGNNEQFF.

The sample holds many counts of this clonotype. CDR3 residues: CASSLYPGKMDTQYF. The DNA for the CDR3 is TGTGCCAGCAGCTTATACCCAGGGAAGATGGATACGCAGTATTTT. The rearrangement uses TRBV7-2 and TRBJ2-3; perhaps TRBD1 as D (5 bases). The CDR3 extends over 15 amino acids. Germline CDR1 and CDR2: SGHTA and FQGNSA. The V end was cut by 2 bases, the J end by 6 bases, with 15 bases between.

The chain joins TRBV20-1 to TRBJ2-1; 7 nucleotides line up with TRBD2. J gave up 0 bases and V 0 bases, and 5 bases lay outside the gene matches. Germline values: CDR1 DFQATT, CDR2 SNEGSKA (reference sequence). CDR3 length: 16 residues. The CDR3 reads CSAREASGDSYNEQFF. In nucleotides, the CDR3 is TGCAGTGCTAGAGAGGCTAGCGGAGACTCCTACAATGAGCAGTTCTTC.

The chain employs TRBV12-3 or TRBV12-4 and TRBJ1-2; 11 bases fit TRBD1. The V and J ends lost 3 bases and 10 bases, in that order; junction bases with no gene match: 7. This CDR3 is built from 14 residues. The CDR3 here is CASSFGQGARDYTF. For the CDR3, the DNA is TGTGCCAGCAGTTTTGGACAGGGGGCGCGTGACTACACCTTC.

V usage is TRBV2 and J usage is TRBJ2-3, with D possibly being TRBD1 (6 bases). This CDR3 contains 16 residues. Trimming took 4 bases from V and 0 from J, leaving 14 bases between them. From germline, CDR1 is SNHLY and CDR2 FYNNEI. CDR3 in amino acids: CASSGVRGSSTDTQYF. The DNA of the CDR3 is TGTGCCAGCAGTGGAGTCAGGGGTTCCAGCACAGATACGCAGTATTTT.

This clonotype came up once. The V gene is TRBV18, the J gene TRBJ2-5; TRBD2 might be the D (6 bases). CDR1 and CDR2 from the germline V gene are KGHSH and LQKENI. The CDR3 is 14 amino acids. The V end lost 0 bases, the J end lost 6 bases, and 11 bases lay between the germline ends. CDR3 loop: CASSPPLAGQTQYF. The CDR3 DNA follows: TGTGCCAGCTCACCACCACTAGCCGGGCAGACCCAGTACTTC.

This rearrangement joins TRBV7-6 to TRBJ1-6, with D possibly matching TRBD1 (6 bases). The CDR3 loop spans 14 amino acids. CDR1 is SGHVS and CDR2 is FNYEAQ in the germline V gene. V lost 5 bases and J 7 bases, leaving 12 bases between the germline ends. CDR3 sequence reads: CASSQDRKNSPLHF. DNA for the CDR3: TGTGCCAGCAGCCAAGACAGGAAAAATTCACCCCTCCACTTT.

This clonotype has a count of ten or more. The rearrangement joins TRBV30 to TRBJ2-1; no clear D gene. V gave up 2 bases and J gave up 9 bases, with 17 bases separating them. CDR3 size: 14 residues. Germline CDR1 is GTSNPN and CDR2 is SVGIG (reference sequence). CDR3 sequence reads: CAWSSRLFSREQFF. The DNA for the CDR3 is TGTGCCTGGAGTTCCCGACTTTTTTCACGTGAGCAGTTCTTC.

This chain joins TRBV4-3 and TRBJ2-7; 10 bases match TRBD2. Germline CDR1 and CDR2: LGHNA and YSLEER. With V trimmed by 2 bases and J by 0 bases, 4 bases remained unmatched. The CDR3 covers 16 residues. The CDR3 DNA reads TGCGCCAGCAGCCAACAAGCGGGGGGGAGCTCCTACGAGCAGTACTTC. Its protein product is CASSQQAGGSSYEQYF.

There are a few counts of this clonotype. The chain employs TRBV3-1 and TRBJ1-2; maybe TRBD1 (5 bases). V was cut by 1 base and J by 4 bases, with 7 bases left in between. This CDR3 is 13 amino acids long. The germline CDR1 and CDR2 sequences are LGHDT and YNNKEL (reference sequence). CDR3 DNA: TGTGCCAGCAGCCAAGGAGGGACCTATGGCTACACCTTC. Encoded protein: CASSQGGTYGYTF.

This clonotype was seen a handful of times. The chain is built from TRBV20-1 and TRBJ1-2, with D uncertain. The CDR3 has 12 amino acids. Germline V gene sequence: CDR1 DFQATT, CDR2 SNEGSKA (reference sequence). Between the trimmed V and J ends, which lost 1 base and 8 bases, there was a span of 11 bases. The CDR3 DNA is TGCAGTGCTAGAGCGGACGGGGTAGGCTACACCTTC. This gives the protein CSARADGVGYTF.

This clonotype has only a few counts. An end of the junction differs from the germline gene, which may be a read error. The chain recombines TRBV3-1 with TRBJ1-2; the D is unclear. The CDR3 sequence is 15 residues long. The V gene's germline CDR1 is LGHDT and CDR2 YNNKEL (reference sequence). Here the CDR3 DNA reads TGTGCCAGCAGCCAAGGAGGCGCCCTGAACTCTGGCTACACCTTC. This translates into CASSQGGALNSGYTF.

The chain employs TRBV27 and TRBJ2-5, with 7 bases matching TRBD1. CDR1 MNHEY and CDR2 SMNVEV come from the germline V gene (reference sequence). The CDR3 extends over 14 amino acids. V gave up 3 bases and J gave up 7 bases; unmatched junction bases: 8. The CDR3 region is CASSLSGGTGTQYF. Here the CDR3 DNA reads TGTGCCAGCAGTTTGTCAGGGGGAACGGGGACCCAGTACTTC.

Note on this clonotype: Its ends do not fully match the called genes, so a read error is possible. The V and J genes are TRBV7-2 and TRBJ1-6; no reliable D call. Germline assignment: CDR1 SGHTA and CDR2 FQGNSA. CDR3 size: 13 residues. CDR3 amino acids: CAGSLYDNSPLHF. The CDR3 coding sequence is TGTGCCGGCAGCTTATACGACAATTCACCCCTCCACTTT.

This clonotype was seen many times. The chain has TRBV4-2 and TRBJ2-1; 8 positions match TRBD2. The V segment lost 1 base and the J segment 9 bases; nucleotides outside the gene matches: 8. CDR1 is LGHNA, CDR2 YNFKEQ, per germline. The CDR3 is 15 amino acids. CDR3 in DNA: TGTGCCAGCAGCCAAGTCCCGGGACTAGACCGTGAGCAGTTCTTC. Translating it yields CASSQVPGLDREQFF.

This clonotype came up a few times. This sequence joins TRBV11-2 and TRBJ2-1, with D possibly TRBD2 on 5 matching bases. The germline gives CDR1 SGHAT, CDR2 FQNNGV. Trimming left V 5 bases short and J 5 bases short, with 13 bases between. There are 14 residues in the CDR3. CDR3 in DNA: TGTGCCAGCAGCCCAATGGACTCAGACAATGAGCAGTTCTTC. Residues: CASSPMDSDNEQFF. The full variable domain, in which reference TRBV11-2 and TRBJ2-1 provide the parts outside the CDR3, is EAGVAQSPRYKIIEKRQSVAFWCNPISGHATLYWYQQILGQGPKLLIQFQNNGVVDDSQLPKDRFSAERLKGVDSTLKIQPAKLEDSAVYLCASSPMDSDNEQFFGPGTRLTVL.

The gene calls are TRBV7-3 and TRBJ2-3; D might be TRBD2 (6 bases). The CDR3 has 15 amino acids. Germline V gene data show CDR1 as SGHTA and CDR2 as FQGTGA. The V and J ends lost 5 bases and 2 bases respectively, with 14 bases between them. DNA for the CDR3: TGTGCCAGCAGCCCACTTGGAGGGGCCACAGATACGCAGTATTTT. Its translation is CASSPLGGATDTQYF.

This chain connects TRBV10-1 to TRBJ2-7; 7 nucleotides match TRBD2. Germline V gene data show CDR1 as WNHNN and CDR2 as SYGVQD (reference sequence). CDR3 length: 14 amino acids. J gave up 6 bases and V 3 bases, and 8 bases lay outside the gene matches. CDR3 in DNA: TGCGCCAGCAGTGATTATTCCCGGGGGGTCGAGCAGTACTTC. Residues: CASSDYSRGVEQYF.

The V and J genes are TRBV6-5 and TRBJ2-4; D possibly matches TRBD1 or TRBD2 (5 bases each). Trimming left V 0 bases short and J 15 bases short, with 21 bases between. Looked up from germline, CDR1 is MNHEY and CDR2 is SVGAGI. This CDR3 region has 15 residues. This chain's CDR3 is CASSYSTGPPYERYF. The DNA of the CDR3 is TGTGCCAGCAGTTACTCGACGGGGCCGCCCTACGAGCGGTACTTC.